Listed below are T cell receptor beta chains from one sample, sequenced in a study of T cells in narcolepsy. This table comes from immunoSEQ multiplex PCR, and its TCRdb copy is limited to in-frame clones, with some not included. The sample holds approximately 31,000 clones; 78% are singletons and the top ten take over 1%. Sequences were obtained from CD45RA- memory CD4+ T cells from PBMCs. These TCRs come from a human donor with narcolepsy. Both conserved end residues are part of each CDR3. Each record gives: clone size, J gene, V gene, D gene, CDR3 protein, CDR3 DNA. The D gene is left open where the match is weak. A clone size is listed for some rows: how often the clone was seen (once, few, many), or a class if it is expanded.

>once|TRBJ2-1|TRBV4-1|TRBD2
CASSQEHVGTSGTYNEQFF
TGCGCCAGCAGCCAGGAGCATGTTGGGACTAGCGGGACCTACAATGAGCAGTTCTTC
>few|TRBJ2-7|TRBV19|NA
CASTTQHPDVQYF
TGTGCCAGTACTACACAACACCCGGATGTGCAGTACTTC
>once|TRBJ1-2|TRBV7-9|TRBD1
CASSLGQGNGYTF
TGTGCCAGCAGCTTAGGACAGGGGAATGGCTACACCTTC
>few|TRBJ2-3|TRBV4-1|NA
CASRPRLQTPSTDTQYF
TGCGCCAGCAGACCTAGATTACAGACCCCTAGCACAGATACGCAGTATTTT
>NA|TRBJ1-2|TRBV7-2|NA
CASSPSRQTSNYGYTF
TGTGCCAGCAGCCCCAGTCGACAGACTTCTAACTATGGCTACACCTTC
>few|TRBJ1-3|TRBV7-8|TRBD1
CASSRRDRGNTIYF
TGTGCCAGCAGCAGGCGGGACAGAGGAAACACCATATATTTT
>NA|TRBJ2-2|TRBV7-8|NA
CASSLNRPNTGELFF
TGTGCCAGCAGCTTAAACAGACCGAACACCGGGGAGCTGTTTTTT
>once|TRBJ2-7|TRBV5-1|NA
CASSPSPGVLYEQYF
TGCGCCAGCAGCCCGAGCCCGGGAGTGTTATACGAGCAGTACTTC
>NA|TRBJ2-7|TRBV19|NA
CASSPDRDGGEQYF
TGTGCCAGTAGTCCGGACCGGGACGGGGGCGAGCAGTACTTC
>once|TRBJ1-2|TRBV7-8|NA
CASSLGSTDYGYTF
TGTGCCAGCAGCTTGGGTTCCACGGACTATGGCTACACCTTC
>NA|TRBJ2-7|TRBV19|NA
CASSVRDGSYEQYF
TGTGCCAGTAGTGTCCGGGACGGGTCCTACGAGCAGTACTTC
>once|TRBJ2-5|TRBV29-1|TRBD1
CSGGTGQETQYF
TGCAGCGGTGGGACAGGCCAAGAGACCCAGTACTTC
>once|TRBJ2-7|TRBV18|TRBD1
CASSVAGQGSYEQYF
TGTGCCAGCTCAGTCGCCGGACAGGGATCCTACGAGCAGTACTTC
>NA|TRBJ1-6|TRBV6-6|NA
CASKPQGGGSPLHF
TGTGCCAGCAAGCCACAGGGAGGTGGTTCACCCCTCCACTTT
>NA|TRBJ1-2|TRBV7-9|NA
CASSENSGYGYTF
TGTGCCAGCAGCGAGAATTCGGGCTATGGCTACACCTTC
>NA|TRBJ2-7|TRBV19|NA
CASSIYAQGPNYEQYF
TGTGCCAGTAGTATTTACGCGCAGGGCCCAAACTACGAGCAGTACTTC
>NA|TRBJ2-3|TRBV6-4|TRBD2
CASSVVVAGGPQYF
TGTGCCAGCAGTGTGGTGGTAGCGGGGGGGCCGCAGTATTTT
>NA|TRBJ1-2|TRBV18|NA
CASSPQGLGGYTF
TGTGCCAGCTCACCTCAGGGATTGGGTGGCTACACCTTC
>NA|TRBJ2-7|TRBV7-3|TRBD2
CASSPWREGRYEQYF
TGTGCCAGCAGCCCCTGGCGGGAGGGCCGCTACGAGCAGTACTTC
>NA|TRBJ2-1|TRBV11-3|TRBD2
CASSKLAGAYNEQFF
TGTGCCAGCAGCAAACTAGCGGGAGCCTACAATGAGCAGTTCTTC
>NA|TRBJ1-5|TRBV11-3|TRBD1
CASIPVRGNQPQHF
TGTGCCAGCATCCCCGTCAGGGGGAATCAGCCCCAGCATTTT
>NA|TRBJ2-5|TRBV7-7|TRBD1
CASSPVLARGQETQYF
TGTGCCAGCAGCCCGGTTTTAGCAAGGGGGCAGGAGACCCAGTACTTC
>NA|TRBJ1-2|TRBV7-2|NA
CASSPEVGVDYGYTF
TGTGCCAGCAGCCCAGAGGTAGGGGTGGACTATGGCTACACCTTC
>NA|TRBJ2-7|TRBV7-3|NA
CASSLNPGSEQYF
TGTGCCAGCAGCTTAAACCCCGGGAGCGAGCAGTACTTC
>NA|TRBJ2-7|TRBV21-1|NA
CASSKGLPGQGSYEQYF
TGTGCCAGCAGCAAAGGGCTGCCGGGACAGGGTTCCTACGAGCAGTACTTC
>NA|TRBJ2-1|TRBV6-4|NA
CASSRMTWGEQFF
TGTGCCAGCAGCCGGATGACGTGGGGTGAGCAGTTCTTC
>NA|TRBJ2-7|TRBV6-5|TRBD2
CASSLAGGDYEQYF
TGTGCCAGCAGCTTAGCGGGAGGGGACTACGAGCAGTACTTC
>few|TRBJ2-6|TRBV5-4|TRBD1
CVTGVGANVLTF
TGTGTGACAGGGGTCGGGGCCAACGTCCTGACTTTC
>NA|TRBJ1-5|TRBV7-8|NA
CASSSAVANQPQHF
TGTGCCAGCAGCTCGGCGGTAGCCAATCAGCCCCAGCATTTT
>NA|TRBJ2-7|TRBV6-6|NA
CASSPLSAVYEQYF
TGTGCCAGCAGTCCCTTATCCGCAGTCTACGAGCAGTACTTC
>NA|TRBJ1-2|TRBV5-6|TRBD1
CASSPAGQVYGYTF
TGTGCCAGCAGTCCCGCGGGACAGGTATATGGCTACACCTTC
>few|TRBJ2-3|TRBV20-1|NA
CSAEPTDTQYF
TGCAGTGCTGAACCAACAGATACGCAGTATTTT
>NA|TRBJ1-2|TRBV5-5|TRBD1
CASSQGTAYGYTF
TGTGCCAGCAGCCAGGGGACAGCCTATGGCTACACCTTC
>NA|TRBJ2-2|TRBV9|TRBD2
CASSTSGSGGGELFF
TGTGCCAGCAGCACTAGCGGGAGCGGGGGCGGGGAGCTGTTTTTT
>once|TRBJ2-5|TRBV2|NA
CASSVVQETQYF
TGTGCCAGCAGTGTGGTCCAAGAGACCCAGTACTTC
>NA|TRBJ1-1|TRBV5-1|TRBD1
CASSRDRGSTEAFF
TGCGCCAGCAGCCGAGACAGGGGTAGCACTGAAGCTTTCTTT
>NA|TRBJ2-2|TRBV7-2|TRBD2
CASSYRTSALTGELFF
TGTGCCAGCAGCTACCGGACTAGCGCACTCACCGGGGAGCTGTTTTTT
>NA|TRBJ2-7|TRBV10-1|NA
CASQGGSQMYF
TGCGCCAGCCAAGGGGGGTCCCAGATGTACTTC
>NA|TRBJ2-5|TRBV7-2|NA
CASSRIGAGQETQYF
TGTGCCAGCAGCCGTATTGGGGCAGGTCAAGAGACCCAGTACTTC
>NA|TRBJ1-6|TRBV10-2|TRBD1
CASSETGQGFSPLHF
TGCGCCAGCAGTGAAACCGGACAGGGATTTTCACCCCTCCACTTT
>NA|TRBJ1-6|TRBV18|NA
CASSPTGGPDGRSPLHF
TGTGCCAGCTCACCCACCGGGGGTCCCGACGGACGATCACCCCTCCACTTT
>NA|TRBJ2-7|TRBV18|NA
CASSPSRGNEQYF
TGTGCCAGCTCACCATCTAGAGGTAACGAGCAGTACTTC
>NA|TRBJ1-1|TRBV7-9|NA
CASSQSGRGTGRTEAFF
TGTGCCAGCAGCCAAAGTGGTCGGGGTACGGGTAGAACTGAAGCTTTCTTT
>once|TRBJ1-5|TRBV29-1|NA
CSVSTGSHQPQHF
TGCAGCGTTTCGACAGGCTCGCATCAGCCCCAGCATTTT
>NA|TRBJ2-3|TRBV2|NA
CASSERYTQYF
TGTGCCAGCAGTGAGCGTTATACGCAGTATTTT
>NA|TRBJ1-2|TRBV7-6|NA
CASSLGGRGGGYTF
TGTGCCAGCAGCTTAGGGGGACGAGGGGGTGGCTACACCTTC
>NA|TRBJ1-3|TRBV5-1|NA
CASSLGFGHSGNTIYF
TGCGCCAGCAGCTTGGGTTTCGGACACTCTGGAAACACCATATATTTT
>NA|TRBJ2-1|TRBV11-1|NA
CASSLGSERSNEQFF
TGTGCCAGCAGCTTAGGGAGTGAGCGGAGCAATGAGCAGTTCTTC